One sample yielded the 11 T cell receptor beta chains listed below, sequenced in a study of cytomegalovirus exposure and HLA in healthy donors. The PCR employed 60 Vbeta primers together with 13 Jbeta primers. Libraries were prepared by immunoSEQ multiplex PCR; TCRdb keeps only in-frame clonotypes and omits some of them. The sample lists 150,000 to 200,000 clones, roughly 70% seen once, with roughly 3% in the top ten. The sequenced sample consisted of PBMCs. The receptors shown here come from a woman aged 45-59 years in good health and CMV-seropositive.

The chain recombines TRBV27 with TRBJ1-1; 7 bases agree with TRBD1. The V segment lost 6 bases and the J segment 5 bases; nucleotides outside the gene matches: 6. This CDR3 is 13 amino acids long. CDR1 is MNHEY, CDR2 SMNVEV, per germline (reference sequence). The CDR3 loop is CASRLTGKTEAFF. The CDR3 bases are TGTGCCAGCAGACTGACAGGGAAGACTGAAGCTTTCTTT.

This chain joins TRBV9 and TRBJ1-1; 8 bases fit TRBD1. Trimming cost V 3 bases and J 4 bases; bases outside gene matches: 5. The CDR3 extends over 14 amino acids. Germline V gives CDR1 SGDLS, CDR2 YYNGEE. The CDR3 region is CASSAGQEVTEAFF. In nucleotides, the CDR3 is TGTGCCAGCAGCGCGGGACAGGAGGTCACTGAAGCTTTCTTT.

The V call is TRBV7-2, the J call TRBJ2-7, with D possibly matching TRBD2 (5 bases). The germline CDR1 and CDR2 sequences are SGHTA and FQGNSA. The CDR3 is 15 residues long. V was clipped by 1 base and J by 4 bases, with 14 bases between them. This chain's CDR3 is CASSLGGNANYEQYF. The CDR3 DNA follows: TGTGCCAGCAGCTTAGGAGGGAACGCGAATTACGAGCAGTACTTC.

This clone has only a few counts. The chain couples TRBV25-1 to TRBJ2-7; TRBD2 might be the D (6 bases). The germline V and J ends were trimmed by 0 bases and 2 bases, with 8 bases remaining between them. The CDR3 loop spans 14 amino acids. Germline assignment: CDR1 MGHDK and CDR2 SYGVNS. The CDR3 nucleotides are TGTGCCAGCAGTGAATACGGGGGTACCTACGAGCAGTACTTC. Protein product: CASSEYGGTYEQYF.

The chain uses TRBV5-4 and TRBJ2-5, with 7 bases aligning to TRBD2. The CDR3 is 14 residues long. Looked up from germline, CDR1 is SGHNT and CDR2 is YYREEE (reference sequence). V shed 3 bases and J 5 bases; nucleotides not matched to a gene: 7. The CDR3 coding sequence is TGTGCCAGCAGCTCAACTAGCGCTGGGGAGACCCAGTACTTC. As protein: CASSSTSAGETQYF.

About this clone: This sample also contains other DNA sequences that code for the same CDR3. The V call is TRBV5-1, the J call TRBJ2-5; 7 bases map to TRBD1. V shed 2 bases, J shed 9 bases, and the junction held 4 bases outside the gene matches. Germline values: CDR1 SGHRS, CDR2 YFSETQ. This CDR3 is built from 12 residues. DNA for the CDR3: TGCGCCAGCAGCTTTGACAGGGAGCCCCAGTACTTC. This gives the protein CASSFDREPQYF.

The V call is TRBV7-9, the J call TRBJ1-4; D not certain. V lost 0 bases and J 8 bases, leaving 10 bases between the germline ends. Germline CDR1 and CDR2: SEHNR and FQNEAQ (reference sequence). The CDR3 length is 14 residues. The CDR3 loop is CASSLAGFEEKLFF. Written as DNA, the CDR3 is TGTGCCAGCAGCTTAGCCGGGTTTGAAGAAAAACTGTTTTTT.

This clone was picked up a small number of times. The J gene is TRBJ2-2, the V gene TRBV10-2, with 16 bases identical to TRBD2. This CDR3 has 20 residues. Germline CDR1 reads WSHSY; CDR2 reads SAAADI. With 3 bases clipped from V and 7 bases from J, the junction kept 14 bases outside the gene matches. The CDR3 sequence is CASSEWGQGLAGGPIGELFF. The DNA of the CDR3 is TGCGCCAGCAGTGAATGGGGCCAGGGACTAGCGGGGGGGCCGATCGGGGAGCTGTTTTTT.

V gene TRBV27 combines with J gene TRBJ1-2; TRBD1 is a possible D gene (6 bases). CDR3 length equals 19 residues. Germline values: CDR1 MNHEY, CDR2 SMNVEV (reference sequence). With 2 bases removed from V and 1 base from J, the gap between germline ends came to 23 bases. The CDR3 sequence: CASSLTRGNPTSFNYGYTF. For the CDR3, the DNA is TGTGCCAGCAGTTTAACCAGGGGTAATCCCACCTCGTTTAACTATGGCTACACCTTC.

This clone was picked up one time. The chain joins TRBV30 to TRBJ1-1; D perhaps matches TRBD1 (5 bases). V lost 1 base and J 7 bases, leaving 13 bases between the germline ends. Germline V gives CDR1 GTSNPN, CDR2 SVGIG (reference sequence). The CDR3 sequence is 13 residues long. CDR3 sequence: CAWSGSVRGEAFF. DNA for the CDR3: TGTGCCTGGAGTGGGAGCGTTAGGGGTGAAGCTTTCTTT. Complete variable domain (other parts from reference TRBV30 and TRBJ1-1): SQTIHQWPATLVQPVGSPLSLECTVEGTSNPNLYWYRQAAGRGLQLLFYSVGIGQISSEVPQNLSASRPQDRQFILSSKKLLLSDSGFYLCAWSGSVRGEAFFGQGTRLTVV.

J is TRBJ2-1 and V is TRBV6-1, with TRBD1 identical over 8 bases. Germline CDR1 reads MNHNS; CDR2 reads SASEGT. Unmatched junction bases numbered 9, after V lost 6 bases and J lost 5 bases. CDR3 length: 15 residues. DNA of the CDR3: TGTGCCAGCAGGCTTTGGACAGGGATTAACAATGAGCAGTTCTTC. Translation gives CASRLWTGINNEQFF.